The 30 T cell receptor beta chains presented below share a single source sample, sequenced in a study of cytomegalovirus exposure and HLA in healthy donors (dated by TCRdb to about 2017). Library generation was performed with the immunoSEQ multiplex PCR assay. A mixture of 60 forward primers for TCR Vbeta segments and 13 reverse primers for TCR Jbeta segments was used in the multiplex PCR. TCRdb stores this immuneACCESS table with in-frame sequences only. Part of the clones is absent; in the studies checked, under half of the shortfall reflects unresolved V genes, and no reason is known for the rest. This sample holds some 150,000 clones; about 80% were observed only once. Roughly 4.2% of the sample is in the top ten clones. The sample comprised PBMCs. The receptors were gathered from a woman aged 40 to 49 in good health and CMV-seronegative.

The rearrangement joins TRBV11-3 to TRBJ2-2, with TRBD1 as a possible D gene (5 bases). The germline V and J ends were trimmed by 6 bases and 6 bases, with 14 bases remaining between them. The CDR3 is 14 residues long. The germline V gene has CDR1 SGHNT and CDR2 YENEEA. The CDR3 region has the DNA TGTGCCAGCAGAGTAGCAGGGATGGCCGGGGAGCTGTTTTTT. It codes for CASRVAGMAGELFF.

This chain links TRBV2 with TRBJ2-5; 8 positions agree with TRBD2. CDR1 SNHLY and CDR2 FYNNEI come from the germline V gene. V was clipped by 7 bases and J by 4 bases; unmatched bases: 5. CDR3 length: 13 amino acids. The CDR3 region has the DNA TGTGCCAGCACCCCAGGGACTAGAGAGACCCAGTACTTC. Translated: CASTPGTRETQYF.

This chain links TRBV7-9 with TRBJ2-7; 13 bases are shared with TRBD2. The CDR3 consists of 14 residues. V lost 5 bases to trimming and J lost 2 bases; unmatched junction nucleotides: 0. The V gene's germline CDR1 is SEHNR and CDR2 FQNEAQ (reference sequence). The CDR3 DNA is TGTGCCAGCAGCACTAGCGGGAGGGCCTACGAGCAGTACTTC. Translating gives CASSTSGRAYEQYF.

This chain uses TRBV4-1 with TRBJ1-4; 7 bases map to TRBD1. Per the germline V gene, CDR1 is MGHRA and CDR2 is YSYEKL. The CDR3 consists of 15 residues. The J segment lost 8 bases and the V segment lost 4 bases, leaving 10 bases of the junction unmatched. This CDR3 reads CASSLGQAEGEKLFF. CDR3 coding DNA: TGCGCCAGCAGCCTAGGACAGGCCGAGGGGGAAAAACTGTTTTTT.

The CDR3 here is CASSFGLNTEAFF. In nucleotides, the CDR3 is TGTGCCAGCAGTTTCGGACTTAACACTGAAGCTTTCTTT. This chain connects TRBV6-6 to TRBJ1-1; no definite D call. V gave up 4 bases and J gave up 2 bases, with 8 bases separating them. The germline gives CDR1 MNHNY, CDR2 SVGAGI (reference sequence). This CDR3 is 13 amino acids long.

V usage is TRBV7-9 and J usage is TRBJ2-3; 10 positions agree with TRBD2. There are 15 residues in the CDR3. CDR1 and CDR2 from the germline V gene are SEHNR and FQNEAQ (reference sequence). Trimming at V came to 5 bases and at J to 2 bases, leaving 4 bases not matched to a gene. This CDR3 is CASSALAGVTDTQYF. CDR3 bases: TGTGCCAGCAGCGCTCTAGCGGGGGTCACAGATACGCAGTATTTT.

The rearrangement links TRBV11-3 to TRBJ2-7; 14 nucleotides match TRBD2. Germline CDR1 is SGHNT and CDR2 is YENEEA. With 0 bases clipped from V and 7 bases from J, the junction kept 5 bases outside the gene matches. CDR3 length equals 16 residues. The CDR3 region is CASSLEGTSGRTEQYF. The CDR3, as DNA: TGTGCCAGCAGCTTAGAGGGGACTAGCGGGAGAACTGAGCAGTACTTC.

This sequence joins TRBV30 and TRBJ2-2; 8 nucleotides agree with TRBD2. The CDR3 has 15 amino acids. The germline V gene encodes CDR1 GTSNPN and CDR2 SVGIG (reference sequence). The V segment lost 7 bases and the J segment 4 bases; nucleotides outside the gene matches: 11. Here the CDR3 DNA reads TGTGCCTCACAAACTAGCGGAGGGGGCACCGGGGAGCTGTTTTTT. It encodes CASQTSGGGTGELFF.

The chain recombines TRBV2 with TRBJ2-5, with TRBD2 matching 7 bases. The end of the DNA is better explained by TRBJ2-7, so the J call may be wrong. This CDR3 spans 13 amino acids. From germline, CDR1 is SNHLY and CDR2 FYNNEI. CDR3 loop: CASIGGGSYEQYF. The DNA for the CDR3 is TGTGCCAGCATCGGCGGGGGCTCCTACGAGCAGTACTTC.

This clone was picked up a small number of times. The J gene is TRBJ2-7, the V gene TRBV6-1; D not resolved. V was shortened by 8 bases and J by 3 bases, with 11 bases between the two germline ends. The CDR3 is made up of 12 amino acids. The germline gives CDR1 MNHNS, CDR2 SASEGT. The CDR3, as DNA: TGTGCCAGCGTTAACAGAGACTACGAGCAGTACTTC. Protein: CASVNRDYEQYF.

Details on this clone: The germline gene is not matched at one end of the junction; a read error may be the cause. This chain joins TRBV10-3 and TRBJ1-2; D is unresolved. Per the germline V gene, CDR1 is ENHRY and CDR2 is SYGVKD. The CDR3 runs 13 residues. CDR3 protein: CAISGQASYGYTF. The CDR3 nucleotides read TGTGCCATAAGTGGGCAGGCGAGCTATGGCTACACCTTC.

V is TRBV13 and J is TRBJ2-7; a weak D match, TRBD2 (5 bases). CDR3 length equals 16 residues. Trimming took 0 bases from V and 6 from J, leaving 18 bases between them. CDR1 PRHDT and CDR2 FYEKMQ come from the germline V gene (reference sequence). CDR3 sequence: CASSLGSGSMAGEQYF. The CDR3 coding sequence is TGTGCCAGCAGCTTAGGCTCGGGGTCCATGGCTGGCGAGCAGTACTTC.

V is TRBV30 and J is TRBJ2-2; 8 nucleotides align to TRBD2. V trimming: 6 bases; J trimming: 10 bases; junction bases outside the gene matches: 16. Germline-derived CDR1 and CDR2 are GTSNPN and SVGIG (reference sequence). CDR3 length: 15 amino acids. DNA of the CDR3: TGTGCCTGCACCCCGCCGGCTAGCGGGTATGAGGAGCTGTTTTTT. Its protein is CACTPPASGYEELFF.

V gene TRBV7-2 combines with J gene TRBJ2-7, with 7 bases that match TRBD2. Germline V gene data show CDR1 as SGHTA and CDR2 as FQGNSA. V trimming: 9 bases; J trimming: 4 bases; junction bases outside the gene matches: 9. The CDR3 totals 13 residues. CDR3 bases: TGTGCCAGTGGGCGGGAGATCAGGTACGAGCAGTACTTC. Protein product: CASGREIRYEQYF.

This chain uses TRBV2 with TRBJ2-1; unclear D gene. This CDR3 region has 13 residues. The germline V and J ends were trimmed by 2 bases and 7 bases, with 9 bases remaining between them. The germline V gene encodes CDR1 SNHLY and CDR2 FYNNEI. The CDR3 here is CASSESGRNEQFF. In DNA form, the CDR3 reads TGTGCCAGCAGTGAAAGTGGGCGAAATGAGCAGTTCTTC. The full variable domain, in which reference TRBV2 and TRBJ2-1 provide the parts outside the CDR3, is EPEVTQTPSHQVTQMGQEVILRCVPISNHLYFYWYRQILGQKVEFLVSFYNNEISEKSEIFDDQFSVERPDGSNFTLKIRSTKLEDSAMYFCASSESGRNEQFFGPGTRLTVL.

This chain uses TRBV6-5 with TRBJ1-1; 7 bases are a match to TRBD1. Germline V gives CDR1 MNHEY, CDR2 SVGAGI. The CDR3 loop spans 14 amino acids. The V segment lost 6 bases and the J segment 1 base; nucleotides outside the gene matches: 5. The CDR3 region has the DNA TGTGCCAGCAGACTGACAGGGCCGAACACTGAAGCTTTCTTT. Translation gives CASRLTGPNTEAFF.

This chain connects TRBV15 to TRBJ2-3; D may be TRBD2 (6 bases). Trimming pared 9 bases from V and 4 bases from J, leaving 17 bases between. The CDR3 is made up of 14 amino acids. Germline CDR1 is LNHNV and CDR2 is YYDKDF (reference sequence). CDR3 nucleotides: TGTGCCACGACCACAGGAGGGAAGGCAGATACGCAGTATTTT. Translation gives CATTTGGKADTQYF.

Worth noting for this clone: The junction departs from the called germline gene at one end, perhaps through a read error. The rearrangement links TRBV5-1 to TRBJ1-2; D remains unclear. Germline values: CDR1 SGHRS, CDR2 YFSETQ. This CDR3 is built from 12 residues. CDR3 bases: TGCGCCAGCAGGGCGGGTGAGGATGGCTACCCCTTC. Its protein is CASRAGEDGYPF.

This chain connects TRBV19 to TRBJ1-1; D unclear. CDR3 size: 14 residues. With 5 bases removed from V and 4 bases from J, the gap between germline ends came to 14 bases. CDR1 is LNHDA, CDR2 SQIVND, per germline (reference sequence). DNA of the CDR3: TGTGCCAGTAGTCCATGGTATCGGAGCACTGAAGCTTTCTTT. It yields the protein CASSPWYRSTEAFF.

The CDR3 region is CASSEAGGADNEKLFF. In nucleotides, the CDR3 is TGTGCCAGCAGTGAAGCGGGGGGAGCTGATAATGAAAAACTGTTTTTT. The chain is built from TRBV6-1 and TRBJ1-4; tentatively, D is TRBD1 (5 bases). Trimming cost V 0 bases and J 4 bases, with 12 bases left between them. The length of the CDR3 is 16 residues. CDR1 and CDR2 from the germline V gene are MNHNS and SASEGT.

V usage is TRBV5-4 and J usage is TRBJ1-4, with D perhaps matching TRBD1 (5 bases). Per the germline V gene, CDR1 is SGHNT and CDR2 is YYREEE (reference sequence). The CDR3 covers 14 residues. The V gene lost 2 bases and the J gene lost 3 bases, with 8 bases spanning the gap. The CDR3 is CASSFDRSNEKLFF. The CDR3 bases are TGTGCCAGCAGCTTCGACAGATCTAATGAAAAACTGTTTTTT.

This chain connects TRBV7-9 to TRBJ2-3, with 9 bases identical to TRBD2. The CDR3 loop spans 16 amino acids. The germline CDR1 and CDR2 sequences are SEHNR and FQNEAQ (reference sequence). The junction had 13 bases not matched to a gene; V was cut back by 5 bases and J by 7 bases. The CDR3 coding sequence is TGTGCCAGCAGCACCGATAGCGGGAGCCTGCAATATACGCAGTATTTT. Translation gives CASSTDSGSLQYTQYF.

The chain employs TRBV27 and TRBJ1-2; D gene ambiguous. Germline lookup yields CDR1 MNHEY and CDR2 SMNVEV (reference sequence). This CDR3 contains 14 residues. Trimming cost V 3 bases and J 4 bases, with 12 bases left between them. The CDR3 is CASSLGSMGYGYTF. The CDR3 nucleotides are TGTGCCAGCAGTTTGGGCAGCATGGGCTATGGCTACACCTTC.

The chain recombines TRBV27 with TRBJ1-6, with 7 bases identical to TRBD1. Germline CDR1 and CDR2: MNHEY and SMNVEV (reference sequence). The CDR3 sequence is 16 residues long. Trimming took 3 bases from V and 7 from J; bases not matched to a gene: 9. The CDR3 sequence: CASSFRGLLGNSPLHF. The DNA of the CDR3 is TGTGCCAGCAGTTTTAGGGGGCTTTTGGGGAATTCACCCCTCCACTTT.

This rearrangement joins TRBV5-6 to TRBJ1-5; 7 nucleotides align to TRBD1. Looked up from germline, CDR1 is SGHDT and CDR2 is YYEEEE. This CDR3 region has 14 residues. The J segment lost 7 bases and the V segment lost 0 bases, leaving 4 bases of the junction unmatched. In DNA form, the CDR3 reads TGTGCCAGCAGCTTGGGACAGGGAGGACAGCCCCAGCATTTT. Protein sequence: CASSLGQGGQPQHF.

V is TRBV6-6 and J is TRBJ2-7; possible D gene TRBD1, 5 bases. The CDR3 runs to 12 residues. Trimming stripped 2 bases from V and 5 bases from J, with 7 bases between. Germline V lookup: CDR1 MNHNY, CDR2 SVGAGI (reference sequence). CDR3 nucleotide sequence: TGTGCCAGCAGTTACAGCAGGGACGAGCAGTACTTC. It codes for CASSYSRDEQYF.

This chain connects TRBV5-3 to TRBJ1-1; no firm D call. TRBV5-3 belongs to the ORF category, with a function that is uncertain. The ends were cut back, 0 bases at V and 2 bases at J, with 17 bases in the middle. The CDR3 runs 17 residues. The DNA for the CDR3 is TGTGCCAGAAGCTTGGCCGTCCCTCGGGAGCAAAACACTGAAGCTTTCTTT. This gives the protein CARSLAVPREQNTEAFF.

CDR3 residues: CASSPPEGYEQFF. The DNA for the CDR3 is TGCGCCAGCAGCCCACCCGAGGGCTATGAGCAGTTCTTC. The rearrangement joins TRBV5-1 to TRBJ2-1; weak D call: TRBD2 (5 bases). The germline V gene has CDR1 SGHRS and CDR2 YFSETQ. The CDR3 contains 13 residues. Trimming cost V 4 bases and J 8 bases, with 13 bases left between them.

J is TRBJ2-1 and V is TRBV6-5, with 7 positions matching TRBD1. CDR1 is MNHEY, CDR2 SVGAGI, per germline. V was clipped by 0 bases and J by 9 bases; unmatched bases: 8. The CDR3 has 15 amino acids. Written as DNA, the CDR3 is TGTGCCAGCAGTTACTCAGGCAGGGGGTCAAGTGAGCAGTTCTTC. Residues: CASSYSGRGSSEQFF.

The chain recombines TRBV4-1 with TRBJ2-5; TRBD1 matches at 8 bases. CDR1 and CDR2 (germline): MGHRA, YSYEKL. The CDR3 runs to 14 residues. V trimming: 5 bases; J trimming: 4 bases; junction bases outside the gene matches: 6. The CDR3 here is CASSNTGGLETQYF. The CDR3 DNA follows: TGCGCCAGCAGCAATACAGGGGGGTTAGAGACCCAGTACTTC.